A selection of T cell receptor beta chains follows, all from one sample in a study of blood T cell repertoires in COVID-19. Produced via immunoSEQ multiplex PCR; TCRdb's table is partial and in-frame only. Among 150,000 to 200,000 clones listed, about 90% were seen once. The sample comprised PBMCs or T cells enriched from blood (not recorded which). The receptors derive from a woman between 50 and 59 years old who had recovered from COVID-19. Each CDR3 is given with its conserved first and last residue. The D gene is left open where the match is weak. A clone size is listed for some rows: how often the clone was seen (once, few, many), or a class if it is expanded.

v_call: TRBV7-8
j_call: TRBJ1-5
d_call: TRBD1
clone_size: .
cdr3_aa: CASSPGTANNQPQHF
cdr3_nt: TGTGCCAGCAGCCCAGGGACAGCTAACAATCAGCCCCAGCATTTT

v_call: TRBV19
j_call: TRBJ1-2
d_call: .
clone_size: .
cdr3_aa: CATSQQSYYGYTF
cdr3_nt: TGTGCCACCTCACAGCAGTCCTACTATGGCTACACCTTC

v_call: TRBV23-1
j_call: TRBJ1-2
d_call: .
clone_size: .
cdr3_aa: CASSPLAADPNYGYTF
cdr3_nt: TGCGCCAGCAGTCCTCTAGCAGCGGACCCAAACTATGGCTACACCTTC

v_call: TRBV18
j_call: TRBJ2-1
d_call: .
clone_size: .
cdr3_aa: CASSPPTSRGSYNEQFF
cdr3_nt: TGTGCCAGCTCACCACCGACTAGCAGGGGCTCCTACAATGAGCAGTTCTTC

v_call: TRBV7-2
j_call: TRBJ1-1
d_call: .
clone_size: .
cdr3_aa: CASSFRRELKAFF
cdr3_nt: TGTGCCAGCAGCTTCCGGAGAGAATTGAAAGCTTTCTTT

v_call: TRBV11-2
j_call: TRBJ1-1
d_call: TRBD1
clone_size: .
cdr3_aa: CASSLDRGLAFF
cdr3_nt: TGTGCCAGCAGCCTCGACAGGGGGCTTGCTTTCTTT

v_call: TRBV27
j_call: TRBJ2-3
d_call: TRBD2
clone_size: once
cdr3_aa: CASRGLAGGGYTQYF
cdr3_nt: TGTGCCAGCAGAGGACTAGCGGGAGGCGGGTATACGCAGTATTTT

v_call: TRBV20-1
j_call: TRBJ2-7
d_call: .
clone_size: .
cdr3_aa: CSASTEYEQYF
cdr3_nt: TGCAGTGCTAGCACAGAGTACGAGCAGTACTTC

v_call: TRBV18
j_call: TRBJ2-1
d_call: .
clone_size: .
cdr3_aa: CASSPISGVSFNEQFF
cdr3_nt: TGTGCCAGCTCACCGATCTCCGGGGTATCCTTCAATGAGCAGTTCTTC

v_call: TRBV4-1
j_call: TRBJ2-7
d_call: .
clone_size: .
cdr3_aa: CASSQRGYEQYF
cdr3_nt: TGCGCCAGCAGCCAAAGGGGTTACGAGCAGTACTTC

v_call: TRBV18
j_call: TRBJ2-6
d_call: .
clone_size: .
cdr3_aa: CASSPPSQMAGANVLTF
cdr3_nt: TGTGCCAGCTCACCACCTAGCCAGATGGCTGGGGCCAACGTCCTGACTTTC

v_call: TRBV5-1
j_call: TRBJ2-7
d_call: TRBD1
clone_size: .
cdr3_aa: CASSRGTGEYEQYF
cdr3_nt: TGCGCCAGCAGCCGCGGGACAGGGGAATACGAGCAGTACTTC

v_call: TRBV11-3
j_call: TRBJ2-5
d_call: TRBD2
clone_size: .
cdr3_aa: CASSVGLASQETQYF
cdr3_nt: TGTGCCAGCAGCGTCGGACTAGCGAGTCAAGAGACCCAGTACTTC

v_call: TRBV9
j_call: TRBJ2-5
d_call: .
clone_size: .
cdr3_aa: CASSVVGAQKETQYF
cdr3_nt: TGTGCCAGCAGCGTAGTGGGGGCTCAAAAAGAGACCCAGTACTTC

v_call: TRBV18
j_call: TRBJ2-4
d_call: .
clone_size: .
cdr3_aa: CASSPTGGRIAKNIQYF
cdr3_nt: TGTGCCAGCTCACCCACCGGGGGTAGAATAGCCAAAAACATTCAGTACTTC